This T cell receptor beta chain was recorded in a study of blood T cell repertoires in COVID-19. Looking at the study overall: Acute and convalescent COVID-19 samples came from the United States, Italy and Spain. PBMCs, B-cell-depleted T cells, or T cells provided the cDNA or gDNA that made up the material.

CDR3 size: 13 residues. V was trimmed by 2 bases and J by 5 bases, leaving 9 bases between them. Germline V gene data show CDR1 as SGHTA and CDR2 as FQGTGA. In the original workflow: For nucleated cells, counts were estimated from reference gene primer amplification. Generated by immunoSEQ multiplex PCR, the TCRdb table keeps only in-frame clones and is missing some. The V and J calls and clone size come from that table; D and trimming were worked out from the DNA. The sample consists of some 700,000 clones, 70% to 90% of them appearing once. With regard to this clone: The sample has other DNA sequences that encode this CDR3 too.

This TCR was recovered from a young woman with acute or convalescent COVID-19. The sequencing sample was made of peripheral blood. The J gene is TRBJ1-1, the V gene TRBV7-3; D not certain. CDR3 coding DNA: TGTGCCAGCAGCTTAGGGCAAGGAACTGAAGCTTTCTTT. Protein product: CASSLGQGTEAFF. Full variable domain (outside the CDR3, taken from reference TRBV7-3 and TRBJ1-1): GAGVSQTPSNKVTEKGKYVELRCDPISGHTALYWYRQSLGQGPEFLIYFQGTGAADDSGLPNDRFFAVRPEGSVSTLKIQRTERGDSAVYLCASSLGQGTEAFFGQGTRLTVV.